This T cell receptor beta chain was observed in a study of graft-versus-host responses after intestinal transplantation. Comment on this clone: The antigen remains undetermined.

Clones were read by immunoSEQ multiplex PCR, and TCRdb kept only the in-frame ones, dropping some. The data contain some 110,000 clones, 85% to 95% of them seen just once; the ten biggest clones take up roughly 1.2%. With V trimmed by 2 bases and J by 5 bases, 7 bases remained unmatched. The CDR3 is made up of 16 amino acids. Germline values: CDR1 SEHNR, CDR2 FQNEAQ (reference sequence). Points from the study as a whole: Clonal ratios of graft-versus-host to host-versus-graft in allografts were high for patients exhibiting graft-donor T cell macrochimerism.

This specimen was unstimulated CD8+ T cells sorted from spleen or lymph node cells, taken before transplant. This receptor was identified in a human donor who was the organ donor for an intestinal transplant. J is TRBJ2-3 and V is TRBV7-9, with 10 bases identical to TRBD2. The CDR3 loop reads CASSLLAGVSVDTQYF. The CDR3 bases are TGTGCCAGCAGCTTACTAGCGGGAGTTTCAGTAGATACGCAGTATTTT.